Here is one T cell receptor beta chain with its context. The antigen remains undetermined. This entry belongs to a study of cytomegalovirus exposure and HLA in healthy donors. Regarding the study as a whole: Overall, around 150 TCR beta chains were annotated as cytomegalovirus-associated.

Germline loops: CDR1 MGHRA, CDR2 YSYEKL. Trimming stripped 0 bases from V and 5 bases from J, with 8 bases between. The CDR3 extends over 14 amino acids. This table comes from immunoSEQ multiplex PCR, and its TCRdb copy is limited to in-frame clones, with some not included. The sample consists of about 400,000 clones, roughly 88% of them appearing once. The chain recombines TRBV4-1 with TRBJ1-5; a weak D match, TRBD1 (6 bases). The specimen was PBMCs. The source of this sequence is a woman in her late teens or twenties in good health and CMV-seronegative. Here the CDR3 DNA reads TGCGCCAGCAGCCAAGAGACAGGTCATCAGCCCCAGCATTTT. Its protein is CASSQETGHQPQHF.